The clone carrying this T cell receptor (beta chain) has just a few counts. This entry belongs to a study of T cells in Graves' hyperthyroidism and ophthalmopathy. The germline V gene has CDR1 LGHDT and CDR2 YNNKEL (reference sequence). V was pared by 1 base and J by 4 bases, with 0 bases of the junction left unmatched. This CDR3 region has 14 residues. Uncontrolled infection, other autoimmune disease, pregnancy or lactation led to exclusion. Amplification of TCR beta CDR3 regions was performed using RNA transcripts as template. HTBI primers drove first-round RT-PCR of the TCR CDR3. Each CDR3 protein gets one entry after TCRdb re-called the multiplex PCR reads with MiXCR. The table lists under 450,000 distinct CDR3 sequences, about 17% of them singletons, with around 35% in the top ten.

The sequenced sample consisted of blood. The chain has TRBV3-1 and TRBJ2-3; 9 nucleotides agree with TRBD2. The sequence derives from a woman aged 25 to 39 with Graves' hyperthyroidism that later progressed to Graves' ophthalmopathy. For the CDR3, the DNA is TGTGCCAGCAGCCAAGTAGCGGGAGCAGATACGCAGTATTTT. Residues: CASSQVAGADTQYF.